This T cell receptor (beta chain) was obtained from a study of T cells after posttransplantation cyclophosphamide. Clones were sequenced by immunoSEQ multiplex PCR, and TCRdb holds only the in-frame ones, with some missing. The table records about 2,600 clones, 65% to 70% of them present only once. The study's findings and limits: Donor-recipient repertoire similarity was low at 1-2 months, rising over year one. Recipient CMV seropositivity and CMV reactivation strongly tracked TRB clonality.

Remarks on this clone: As yet, its antigen is unknown.

Treatment was busulfan-fludarabine conditioning, a marrow graft, and cyclophosphamide on days +3 and +4. The source of this sequence is a female patient aged 50 to 60 who received an allogeneic stem cell transplant from a related donor, was CMV-positive, and had no GVHD. The T cells may come from the graft donor. The sequenced sample was PBMCs, obtained 30 days after allogeneic stem cell transplant with posttransplant cyclophosphamide.

CDR3 in DNA: TGTGCCAGCACAAACCGGAGGCCGGGGGACTATGGCTACACCTTC. Protein sequence: CASTNRRPGDYGYTF. The chain recombines TRBV6-5 with TRBJ1-2; a weak D match, TRBD1 (5 bases). The CDR3 has 15 residues. The germline gives CDR1 MNHEY, CDR2 SVGAGI. V was pared by 7 bases and J by 3 bases, with 18 bases between.